This T cell receptor beta chain comes out of a study of blood T cell repertoires in COVID-19. A word on this clone: Other DNA sequences from this sample encode an identical CDR3 as well.

Profiled with immunoSEQ multiplex PCR; TCRdb holds only in-frame clones, not every one. Of some 370,000 clones listed, 83% are singletons. The material sequenced was PBMCs or T cells enriched from blood (not recorded which). This receptor was identified in a woman aged 45-60 years who had recovered from COVID-19.

The CDR3 reads CASSLTGTGPYEQYF. CDR3 bases: TGCGCCAGCAGCCTGACCGGGACAGGGCCCTACGAGCAGTACTTC. The J gene is TRBJ2-7, the V gene TRBV5-1; 9 bases are shared with TRBD1. The germline gives CDR1 SGHRS, CDR2 YFSETQ. The V and J ends lost 4 bases and 2 bases, in that order; junction bases with no gene match: 7. The CDR3 has 15 amino acids.